This paragraph covers one TCR beta chain sequence. The data are from a study of T cells expressing NK-cell markers. Study overall: The authors derived TCR beta repertoires from sorted CD3+CD56+NKG2C+, CD3+CD56+NKG2C- and CD3+CD56-NKG2C+ T cells.

Reprocessing the 5' RACE reads, TCRdb reports a single entry for every CDR3 protein and omits DNA. Seen in this sample are about 380,000 distinct CDR3 sequences; the ten most common clones hold roughly 5.2%. The V gene's germline CDR1 is KGHSH and CDR2 LQKENI. CDR3 length equals 13 residues. The material sequenced was blood T cells: a sorted CD56 or NKG2C T cell subset, CD4+ or CD8+ T cells, or bulk PBMC T cells (not recorded which). This TCR came from a man aged 18-70 years in good health. The chain has TRBV18 and TRBJ2-7; TCRdb indicates TRBD1, and absent DNA this call remains unverified. This chain's CDR3 is CASSIQGPDEQYF.